This T cell receptor beta chain was sequenced in a study of identical twins. Study-wide points: Rather than following the same donors, the conclusions depended on cross-sectional statistical analysis. Insertion counts were lower in abundant cord blood beta clonotypes, a trend that memory repertoires did not show.

The germline gives CDR1 SEHNR, CDR2 FQNEAQ (reference sequence). This CDR3 contains 14 residues. The V and J ends lost 4 bases and 0 bases respectively, with 9 bases between them. With template switching, a universal primer site was added, and the cDNA carried unique molecular identifiers. MiXCR, applied by TCRdb to the 5' RACE reads, yields one record per CDR3 protein. This sample carries roughly 1,500,000 distinct CDR3 sequences, about 32% of them seen once, and the ten largest clones take more than 0.25%. This clonotype was detected a few times. The antigen remains undetermined. The sequencing input was cord blood. The genes are TRBV7-9 and TRBJ1-1, with TRBD1 as a possible D gene (5 bases). The TCR sequence derives from a newborn girl in good health. The CDR3 protein is CASSWGVMNTEAFF. The CDR3 nucleotides read TGTGCCAGCAGCTGGGGGGTGATGAACACTGAAGCTTTCTTT.